This record looks at one TCR beta chain sequence and its context. Its antigen is unknown. CD45RO-negative, CCR7-selected cells formed the naive CD8 fraction, which excluded terminally differentiated effector memory CD45RA+ cells. Assay used: immunoSEQ multiplex PCR; TCRdb lists only in-frame clones, some missing. The table has about 2,200,000 clones, approximately 94% seen once. The data were taken from a study of shared clonotypes between healthy human individuals. Points from the study as a whole: Rarefaction showed sorted-subset sequencing was incomplete despite large depth. Larger estimated richness was generally seen in naive subsets than in memory subsets.

Germline CDR1 and CDR2: MDHEN and SYDVKM. Unmatched junction bases numbered 9, after V lost 6 bases and J lost 7 bases. CDR3 length: 14 amino acids. The sample taken for sequencing was naive CD8+ T cells from PBMCs. The clonotype originates from a man aged 18 to 29 in good health. Some clones in this sample may be carry-over from other donors' samples. This sequence joins TRBV28 and TRBJ1-2, with TRBD1 identical over 9 bases. CDR3 loop: CASSFQQGAGGYTF. The CDR3 bases are TGTGCCAGCAGCTTTCAACAGGGGGCGGGTGGCTACACCTTC.